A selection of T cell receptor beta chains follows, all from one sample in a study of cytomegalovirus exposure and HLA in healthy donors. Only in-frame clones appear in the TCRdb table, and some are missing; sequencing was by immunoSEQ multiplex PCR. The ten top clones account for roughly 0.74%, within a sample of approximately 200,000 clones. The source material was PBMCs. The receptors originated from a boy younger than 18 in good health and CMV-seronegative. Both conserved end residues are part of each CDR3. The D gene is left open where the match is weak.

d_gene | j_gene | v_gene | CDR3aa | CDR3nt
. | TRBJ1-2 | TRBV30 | CAWSARSYGYTF | TGTGCCTGGAGTGCCCGGAGCTATGGCTACACCTTC
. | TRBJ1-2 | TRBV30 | CAWSELGGSYGYTF | TGTGCCTGGAGTGAACTAGGGGGTAGCTATGGCTACACCTTC
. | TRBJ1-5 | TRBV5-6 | CASSFLGRKGQPQHF | TGTGCCAGCAGCTTTCTGGGGAGAAAGGGTCAGCCCCAGCATTTT
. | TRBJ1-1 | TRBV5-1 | CASSLGGGRTEAFF | TGCGCCAGCAGCTTGGGAGGGGGACGCACTGAAGCTTTCTTT
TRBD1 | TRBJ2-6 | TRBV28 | CASSLAGTAGANVLTF | TGTGCCAGCAGTTTAGCCGGGACAGCTGGGGCCAACGTCCTGACTTTC
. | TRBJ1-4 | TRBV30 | CAWSGGEKLFF | TGTGCCTGGAGTGGAGGTGAAAAACTGTTTTTT
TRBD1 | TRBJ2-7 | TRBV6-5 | CASSPGTGGSYEQYF | TGTGCCAGCAGTCCAGGAACAGGGGGCTCCTACGAGCAGTACTTC
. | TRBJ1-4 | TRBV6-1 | CASSVAVATNEKLFF | TGTGCCAGCAGTGTGGCGGTTGCAACTAATGAAAAACTGTTTTTT
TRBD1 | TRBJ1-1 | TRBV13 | CASSPRTGLVNTEAFF | TGTGCCAGCAGCCCCCGGACAGGCTTGGTAAACACTGAAGCTTTCTTT
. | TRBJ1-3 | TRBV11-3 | CASSLGDNISGNTIYF | TGTGCCAGCAGCTTAGGCGATAATATATCTGGAAACACCATATATTTT
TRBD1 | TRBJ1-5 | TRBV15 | CATRGQKHQPQHF | TGTGCCACCAGGGGACAGAAGCATCAGCCCCAGCATTTT
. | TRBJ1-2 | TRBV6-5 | CASRLTASYGYTF | TGTGCCAGCAGGCTGACAGCTAGCTATGGCTACACCTTC
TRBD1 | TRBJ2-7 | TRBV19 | CASSMGQGNEQYF | TGTGCCAGTAGTATGGGACAGGGAAACGAGCAGTACTTC
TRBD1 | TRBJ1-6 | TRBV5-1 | CASSGTGITNSPLHF | TGCGCCAGCAGCGGGACAGGGATTACAAATTCACCCCTCCACTTT
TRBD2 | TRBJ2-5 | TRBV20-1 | CSATGGVYF | TGCAGTGCTACGGGGGGGGTTTACTTC
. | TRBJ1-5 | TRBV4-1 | CASRLYTGLDQPQHF | TGCGCCAGCAGACTTTACACAGGTTTAGATCAGCCCCAGCATTTT
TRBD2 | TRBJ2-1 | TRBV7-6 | CASSGLAGKFLEQFF | TGTGCCAGCTCGGGACTAGCGGGGAAGTTTCTTGAGCAGTTCTTC
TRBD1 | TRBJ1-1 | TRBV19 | CASSAPGQGGNKAFF | TGTGCCAGTAGTGCCCCGGGACAGGGGGGAAATAAAGCTTTCTTT
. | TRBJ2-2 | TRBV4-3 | CASSQEVYLTGELFF | TGCGCCAGCAGCCAGGAGGTCTATTTAACCGGGGAGCTGTTTTTT
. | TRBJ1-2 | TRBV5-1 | CASRFSSIFRAVPHYGYTF | TGCGCCAGCAGATTCAGCTCCATTTTCAGGGCTGTTCCCCACTATGGCTACACCTTC
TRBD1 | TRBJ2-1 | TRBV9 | CASSSGSGGPYVYNEQFF | TGTGCCAGCAGCTCCGGATCAGGGGGTCCCTACGTTTACAATGAGCAGTTCTTC
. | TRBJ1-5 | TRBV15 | CATSSEQPNSNQPQHF | TGTGCCACCAGCAGTGAACAGCCTAATAGCAATCAGCCCCAGCATTTT
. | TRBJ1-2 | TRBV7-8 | CASSPFFSGENYGYTF | TGTGCCAGCAGCCCCTTTTTTTCAGGGGAGAACTATGGCTACACCTTC
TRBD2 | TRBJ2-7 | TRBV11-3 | CASSLTSGGLYEQYF | TGTGCCAGCAGCCTCACTAGCGGGGGCCTCTACGAGCAGTACTTC
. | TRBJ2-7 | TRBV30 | CAWSRPGIGEQYF | TGTGCCTGGAGTCGGCCGGGGATTGGGGAGCAGTACTTC
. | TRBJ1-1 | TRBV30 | CAWSVGDMNTEAFF | TGTGCCTGGAGTGTAGGGGACATGAACACTGAAGCTTTCTTT
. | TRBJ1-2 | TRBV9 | CASSPFRENYGYTF | TGTGCCAGCAGCCCCTTCCGGGAAAACTATGGCTACACCTTC
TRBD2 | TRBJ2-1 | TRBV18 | CASSLSGGAPKEQFF | TGTGCCAGCTCACTAAGCGGGGGGGCGCCGAAGGAGCAGTTCTTC
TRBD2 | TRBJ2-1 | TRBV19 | CASTRVSGGHYNEQFF | TGTGCCAGTACTAGGGTTAGCGGGGGGCATTACAATGAGCAGTTCTTC
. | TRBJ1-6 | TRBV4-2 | CASSSPRGGLNSPLHF | TGTGCCAGCAGCTCCCCCAGAGGGGGATTGAATTCACCCCTCCACTTT